The 9 T cell receptor beta chains below were found in one sample sequenced in a study of vaccination and CD4 T cells after COVID-19. Treatment: approximately nine-day PBMC culture with coronavirus spike peptide pools or control peptides (ViraFEST assay). Antigen specificity for these receptors is unknown. Sequenced with the Oncomine TCR Beta short-read assay was DNA taken from cultured CD4+ T cells. TCRdb used MiXCR to reprocess the PCR reads, holding one entry per CDR3 protein. This sample carries around 20,000 distinct CDR3 sequences, 25% to 40% of them seen once, and the ten largest clones take about 16%. The sequencing input was cultured CD4+ T cells from blood. The source is a human donor with COVID-19.

This clonotype showed up just a few times. The V and J genes are TRBV15 and TRBJ2-5, with a possible D match to TRBD1 (5 bases). The CDR3 consists of 15 residues. The germline CDR1 and CDR2 sequences are LNHNV and YYDKDF (reference sequence). The germline V and J ends were trimmed by 0 bases and 0 bases, with 8 bases remaining between them. The CDR3 loop is CATSRDPTDQETQYF. CDR3 bases: TGTGCCACCAGCAGAGACCCGACAGACCAAGAGACCCAGTACTTC.

This clonotype has a handful of counts. V and J are TRBV20-1 and TRBJ1-5; perhaps TRBD1 as D (6 bases). Trimming removed 4 bases at V and 7 bases at J, with 17 bases between. There are 14 residues in the CDR3. CDR1 DFQATT and CDR2 SNEGSKA come from the germline V gene (reference sequence). The CDR3 region is CSAINPAGVQPQHF. The CDR3 nucleotides read TGCAGTGCTATCAACCCCGCAGGGGTACAGCCCCAGCATTTT.

There are a few counts of this clonotype. The chain couples TRBV6-7 to TRBJ2-4; the D gene is possibly TRBD2 (7 bases). TRBV6-7 is filed as an ORF, its function uncertain. Trimming left V 5 bases short and J 2 bases short, with 16 bases between. The CDR3 extends over 16 amino acids. The CDR3 DNA follows: TGTGCCAGCAGTCTGATGGGGGGGGCGTCCAAAAACATTCAGTACTTC. Protein: CASSLMGGASKNIQYF.

This clonotype was observed a few times. The V and J genes are TRBV6-1 and TRBJ1-2; D may be TRBD1 (6 bases). This CDR3 has 12 residues. Trimming stripped 8 bases from V and 5 bases from J, with 12 bases between. Germline V gives CDR1 MNHNS, CDR2 SASEGT. CDR3 protein: CASRTALYGYTF. The DNA for the CDR3 is TGTGCCAGCCGGACAGCCCTTTATGGCTACACCTTC.

This clonotype was counted only a few times. This chain uses TRBV6-1 with TRBJ1-5, with 9 bases identical to TRBD1. The CDR3 loop spans 14 amino acids. The J segment lost 5 bases and the V segment lost 6 bases, leaving 5 bases of the junction unmatched. Germline assignment: CDR1 MNHNS and CDR2 SASEGT. The CDR3 region has the DNA TGTGCCAGCAGGAAGGACAGGGGCGATCAGCCCCAGCATTTT. Amino acid sequence: CASRKDRGDQPQHF.

About this clonotype itself: A junction boundary mismatches the germline segment, possibly from a read error. The chain links TRBV10-3 to TRBJ1-2, with 7 bases fitting TRBD1. Germline V lookup: CDR1 ENHRY, CDR2 SYGVKD. This CDR3 has 15 residues. CDR3 sequence: CAISESQGYNYSYTF. CDR3 nucleotide sequence: TGTGCCATCAGTGAGTCACAGGGGTATAACTATAGCTACACCTTC.

This clonotype was detected only a few times. The genes are TRBV20-1 and TRBJ1-1; 8 positions agree with TRBD1. The CDR3 extends over 14 amino acids. V was clipped by 5 bases and J by 5 bases; unmatched bases: 10. Germline lookup yields CDR1 DFQATT and CDR2 SNEGSKA (reference sequence). The CDR3 protein is CSAPTGALSTEAFF. In DNA, the CDR3 is TGCAGTGCTCCGACAGGGGCCCTGAGTACTGAAGCTTTCTTT.

This chain connects TRBV24-1 to TRBJ2-3; 9 nucleotides match TRBD1. The CDR3 is made up of 17 amino acids. V was pared by 4 bases and J by 0 bases, with 7 bases of the junction left unmatched. The germline gives CDR1 KGHDR, CDR2 SFDVKD. This CDR3 reads CATSESGTGFSTDTQYF. For the CDR3, the DNA is TGTGCCACCAGTGAGTCCGGGACAGGGTTTAGCACAGATACGCAGTATTTT.

This rearrangement joins TRBV20-1 to TRBJ1-6, with a possible D match to TRBD1 (5 bases). Trimming cost V 6 bases and J 8 bases, with 11 bases left between them. The length of the CDR3 is 12 residues. The germline CDR1 and CDR2 sequences are DFQATT and SNEGSKA (reference sequence). The CDR3 DNA sequence: TGCAGTGCCATTTCGGGGGATTCACCCCTCCACTTT. Its translation: CSAISGDSPLHF.